The 24 T cell receptor beta chains listed next were all sequenced from one sample in a study of T cell responses to AZD1222 COVID-19 vaccine. Only in-frame clones appear in the TCRdb table, and some are missing; sequencing was by immunoSEQ multiplex PCR. Found here are roughly 150,000 clones, over 70% of them singletons; the top ten hold about 9.8%. Sequencing was performed on peripheral blood, taken 28 days after the second AZD1222 dose. The origin of the receptors is an adult who received the AZD1222 COVID-19 vaccine.

The chain combines TRBV29-1 with TRBJ1-2; D is uncertain. Trimming removed 0 bases from V and 6 bases from J, with 11 bases in between. Germline CDR1 reads SQVTM; CDR2 reads ANQGSEA. The CDR3 contains 13 residues. The CDR3 bases are TGCAGCGTTGAAGATCAAGGCCTGGATGGCTACACCTTC. This gives the protein CSVEDQGLDGYTF.

The CDR3 nucleotides read TGTGCCAGCAGTGACCCCGAGATTGGGTACCCGGCATACGAGCAGTACTTC. Amino acid sequence: CASSDPEIGYPAYEQYF. The chain recombines TRBV6-4 with TRBJ2-7; D is unclear. This CDR3 region has 17 residues. The germline V gene encodes CDR1 MRHNA and CDR2 SNTAGT. The V end was cut by 2 bases, the J end by 4 bases, with 21 bases between.

The V call is TRBV5-1, the J call TRBJ2-7; possible D gene TRBD2, 6 bases. The CDR3 covers 14 residues. Deletions cut 3 bases from V and 0 bases from J, with 10 bases between. The germline V gene encodes CDR1 SGHRS and CDR2 YFSETQ. The CDR3 bases are TGCGCCAGCAGCTCGGGGGTCAGCTCCTACGAGCAGTACTTC. Its translation: CASSSGVSSYEQYF.

The chain joins TRBV11-2 to TRBJ2-7; 8 bases align to TRBD2. CDR1 is SGHAT, CDR2 FQNNGV, per germline. There are 16 residues in the CDR3. J lost 2 bases, V lost 2 bases, and 8 bases had no gene match. CDR3 in DNA: TGTGCCAGCAGCTTATTTCTCCGGGAGGGGCCCTACGAGCAGTACTTC. This encodes CASSLFLREGPYEQYF.

The genes are TRBV28 and TRBJ2-5; no clear D gene. Germline V CDR1 and CDR2: MDHEN, SYDVKM. Trimming cost V 2 bases and J 5 bases, with 12 bases left between them. This CDR3 region has 14 residues. The CDR3 loop is CASSLSTPAETQYF. CDR3 DNA sequence: TGTGCCAGCAGTTTAAGTACTCCAGCGGAGACCCAGTACTTC.

The rearrangement links TRBV28 to TRBJ2-4; D might be TRBD2 (6 bases). In germline, CDR1 is MDHEN, CDR2 SYDVKM. The CDR3 runs 13 residues. Trimming pared 5 bases from V and 5 bases from J, leaving 10 bases between. The CDR3 is CASSQAGQNIQYF. CDR3 nucleotide sequence: TGTGCCAGCAGTCAGGCGGGGCAAAACATTCAGTACTTC.

The CDR3 here is CASRMWSAGDYNEQFF. CDR3 DNA sequence: TGTGCCAGCAGAATGTGGTCCGCGGGAGACTACAATGAGCAGTTCTTC. The chain has TRBV5-4 and TRBJ2-1, with 7 bases matching TRBD2. The V and J ends lost 5 bases and 3 bases, in that order; junction bases with no gene match: 11. CDR3 size: 16 residues. CDR1 SGHNT and CDR2 YYREEE come from the germline V gene (reference sequence).

This clone appeared once. Here the CDR3 DNA reads TGTGCCAGCAGTCTTACCCCTTATGGCTACACCTTC. This sequence encodes CASSLTPYGYTF. V is TRBV14 and J is TRBJ1-2; D unresolved. The CDR3 spans 12 residues. Germline V CDR1 and CDR2: SGHDN, FVKESK. V lost 6 bases and J lost 5, with 10 bases in between.

This sequence joins TRBV4-3 and TRBJ2-1, with D hard to call. The CDR3 has 16 residues. Per the germline V gene, CDR1 is LGHNA and CDR2 is YSLEER. Trimming shortened V by 1 base and J by 4 bases, and 14 bases separated the two germline ends. The CDR3 coding sequence is TGCGCCAGCAGCCAAGGCCGCCGCGGTGATTACAATGAGCAGTTCTTC. This encodes CASSQGRRGDYNEQFF.

The rearrangement links TRBV19 to TRBJ2-1; a weak D match, TRBD2 (5 bases). The CDR3 loop spans 15 amino acids. Germline V CDR1 and CDR2: LNHDA, SQIVND (reference sequence). The germline V and J ends were trimmed by 5 bases and 6 bases, with 17 bases remaining between them. In DNA form, the CDR3 reads TGTGCCAGTAGTGTTAAACTAGGAGTATTCAATGAGCAGTTCTTC. Translation: CASSVKLGVFNEQFF.

CDR3 DNA: TGTGCCAGCAGCTCCAGAGACACTTTATCCTACGAGCAGTACTTC. As protein: CASSSRDTLSYEQYF. This sequence joins TRBV11-2 and TRBJ2-7; D is unclear. With 4 bases removed from V and 1 base from J, the gap between germline ends came to 14 bases. This CDR3 contains 15 residues. CDR1 is SGHAT, CDR2 FQNNGV, per germline.

The V call is TRBV5-5, the J call TRBJ2-3; D possibly corresponds to TRBD2 (6 bases). The CDR3 extends over 15 amino acids. Between the trimmed V and J ends, which lost 4 bases and 6 bases, there was a span of 18 bases. CDR1 SGHKS and CDR2 YYEKEE come from the germline V gene (reference sequence). The CDR3, as DNA: TGTGCCAGCAGCCCCGAGACTAGGCCGCGGGATACGCAGTATTTT. Its translation is CASSPETRPRDTQYF.

The genes are TRBV21-1 and TRBJ2-7. TRBV21-1 is listed as a pseudogene. The CDR3 length is 12 residues. In nucleotides, the CDR3 is TGTGCCAGCAGCAAAGTAGGCAGGACGGCGTTAGTC. Translating gives CASSKVGRTALV.

The rearrangement uses TRBV28 and TRBJ1-4, with TRBD1 matching over 8 bases. The CDR3 is 15 amino acids. The J segment lost 3 bases and the V segment lost 4 bases, leaving 4 bases of the junction unmatched. CDR1 and CDR2 (germline): MDHEN, SYDVKM. CDR3: CASSSQGAANEKLFF. The CDR3, as DNA: TGTGCCAGCAGTTCTCAGGGGGCGGCTAATGAAAAACTGTTTTTT.

The chain joins TRBV27 to TRBJ2-3; TRBD2 agrees at 10 bases. Germline V CDR1 and CDR2: MNHEY, SMNVEV (reference sequence). V lost 5 bases and J lost 0; bases outside the gene matches: 14. The CDR3 sequence is 19 residues long. The CDR3 sequence is CASSLFPGIAGGSTDTQYF. The CDR3 bases are TGTGCCAGCAGTCTTTTTCCCGGCATAGCGGGAGGAAGCACAGATACGCAGTATTTT.

The chain carries TRBV10-3 and TRBJ2-3; 13 bases line up with TRBD2. V lost 6 bases, J lost 0 bases, and 3 bases stayed unmatched. Per the germline V gene, CDR1 is ENHRY and CDR2 is SYGVKD. CDR3 length: 16 residues. The CDR3: CAIRPGLAGSTDTQYF. The CDR3 DNA reads TGTGCCATCAGGCCGGGACTAGCGGGAAGCACAGATACGCAGTATTTT.

This sequence joins TRBV19 and TRBJ1-2; D unclear. Deletions cut 2 bases from V and 4 bases from J, with 14 bases between. Germline V gives CDR1 LNHDA, CDR2 SQIVND (reference sequence). The CDR3 consists of 15 residues. CDR3 loop: CASSIIAARGYGYTF. CDR3 sequence (DNA): TGTGCCAGTAGTATAATCGCGGCCCGGGGCTATGGCTACACCTTC.

CDR3 sequence (DNA): TGTGCCAGCTCACCACCAATACAGGGATCGGAGACCCAGTACTTC. It is translated as CASSPPIQGSETQYF. V usage is TRBV18 and J usage is TRBJ2-5; the D gene is possibly TRBD1 (6 bases). Germline CDR1 and CDR2: KGHSH and LQKENI. CDR3 length: 15 amino acids. V lost 0 bases to trimming and J lost 5 bases, with 13 bases between them. Variable domain in full (rest from reference TRBV18 and TRBJ2-5): NAGVMQNPRHLVRRRGQEARLRCSPMKGHSHVYWYRQLPEEGLKFMVYLQKENIIDESGMPKERFSAEFPKEGPSILRIQQVVRGDSAAYFCASSPPIQGSETQYFGPGTRLLVL.

The CDR3: CASSPDRSTEAFF. In DNA form, the CDR3 reads TGTGCCAGTAGTCCAGACAGGAGCACTGAAGCTTTCTTT. The chain has TRBV19 and TRBJ1-1; perhaps TRBD1 as D (6 bases). Germline assignment: CDR1 LNHDA and CDR2 SQIVND (reference sequence). The CDR3 runs to 13 residues. Trimming removed 5 bases from V and 4 bases from J, with 11 bases in between. Together with reference TRBV19 and TRBJ1-1, the CDR3 gives the full variable domain: DGGITQSPKYLFRKEGQNVTLSCEQNLNHDAMYWYRQDPGQGLRLIYYSQIVNDFQKGDIAEGYSVSREKKESFPLTVTSAQKNPTAFYLCASSPDRSTEAFFGQGTRLTVV.

The rearrangement uses TRBV6-1 and TRBJ1-6, with unresolved D. Trimming cost V 3 bases and J 14 bases, with 11 bases left between them. The CDR3 contains 12 residues. Per germline, CDR1 MNHNS and CDR2 SASEGT. The CDR3 reads CASSEPVTTLHF. The CDR3 DNA is TGTGCCAGCAGTGAGCCAGTAACGACCCTCCACTTT.

A remark on this clone: At one end, the junction sequence differs from germline, possibly due to a read error. The J gene is TRBJ2-3, the V gene TRBV7-3, with a possible D match to TRBD2 (5 bases). CDR3 length: 14 amino acids. Germline CDR1 is SGHTA and CDR2 is FQGTGA. CDR3 sequence: CASSLRASRDTQYF. The CDR3 coding sequence is TGTGCCAGCAGCTTAAGGGCTAGCAGAGATACGCAGTATTTT.

This clone occurred once. The chain combines TRBV6-5 with TRBJ1-4; D ambiguous. CDR1 is MNHEY and CDR2 is SVGAGI in the germline V gene. This CDR3 has 12 amino acids. Trimming shortened V by 3 bases and J by 8 bases, and 7 bases separated the two germline ends. CDR3 sequence: CASSYVREKLFF. CDR3 nucleotides: TGTGCCAGCAGTTATGTCAGGGAAAAACTGTTTTTT.

The J gene is TRBJ2-1, the V gene TRBV11-1; 8 bases match TRBD2. This CDR3 comprises 15 residues. J was trimmed by 4 bases and V by 8 bases; bases with no gene match: 10. Germline V gene lookup returns CDR1 SGHAT and CDR2 FQDESV (reference sequence). DNA for the CDR3: TGTGCCAGCGGATCCGGGACTAGGGAATACAATGAGCAGTTCTTC. Amino acids: CASGSGTREYNEQFF.

CDR3 residues: CSVVVGGRTYNEQFF. The CDR3 coding sequence is TGCAGCGTTGTAGTGGGCGGGAGGACCTACAATGAGCAGTTCTTC. The V gene is TRBV29-1, the J gene TRBJ2-1; 8 positions match TRBD2. CDR1 and CDR2 from the germline V gene are SQVTM and ANQGSEA. With 4 bases clipped from V and 2 bases from J, the junction kept 7 bases outside the gene matches. CDR3 size: 15 residues.